One and the same sample provided the 27 T cell receptor beta chains below, sequenced in a study of T cells in Graves' hyperthyroidism and ophthalmopathy (dated by TCRdb to between 2018 and 2021). The library was generated by multiplex PCR. Sequenced on an Illumina HiSeq 2000. TCR beta CDR3 regions were amplified from RNA transcripts. For the first round of RT-PCR on the TCR CDR3, the HTBI primer set was used together with the Qiagen OneStep RT-PCR kit. The raw public data were reprocessed by TCRdb itself: fastp quality trimming at Q25, MiXCR clonotype calling, in-frame beta chains only. Rows with one shared CDR3 protein collapse into an entry with the most common genes and DNA. In this sample the table shows 340,000 or so distinct CDR3 sequences, approximately 16% of which occur a single time. The ten largest clones capture approximately 35% of the sample. Input material: blood. Every receptor here comes from a man aged 25-45 years with Graves' hyperthyroidism.

This clonotype was detected ten times or more. The chain joins TRBV11-2 to TRBJ2-7; D gene ambiguous. V dropped 5 bases and J dropped 1 base, with 21 bases sitting between them. The CDR3 loop spans 17 amino acids. Germline values: CDR1 SGHAT, CDR2 FQNNGV. Here the CDR3 reads CASSPSGWYTRSYEQYF. CDR3 bases: TGTGCCAGCAGCCCCTCGGGCTGGTACACCCGGTCCTACGAGCAGTACTTC.

This clonotype was observed a handful of times. The chain carries TRBV10-3 and TRBJ1-1; TRBD1 is a possible D gene (6 bases). Germline lookup yields CDR1 ENHRY and CDR2 SYGVKD. Trimming pared 6 bases from V and 5 bases from J, leaving 13 bases between. The CDR3 is 13 amino acids. The DNA for the CDR3 is TGTGCCATCAGACAGGGAGCGGAGACTGAAGCTTTCTTT. Amino acids: CAIRQGAETEAFF.

In this sample, this clonotype turned up many times. The chain carries TRBV18 and TRBJ2-3; no clear D gene. Trimming removed 1 base from V and 2 bases from J, with 13 bases in between. The CDR3 spans 16 residues. Germline V gene lookup returns CDR1 KGHSH and CDR2 LQKENI. As DNA, the CDR3 is TGTGCCAGCTCACCACGTGTCACCGCCCCCACAGATACGCAGTATTTT. Its translation: CASSPRVTAPTDTQYF.

Remarks on this clonotype: Just one base apart from a much larger clone, this may be a read error. The V gene is TRBV20-1, the J gene TRBJ2-7; TRBD2 matches 15 bases. V lost 6 bases, J lost 2 bases, and 5 bases stayed unmatched. Germline V lookup: CDR1 DFQATT, CDR2 SNEGSKA (reference sequence). The CDR3 sequence is 15 residues long. The CDR3 protein is CSAHRTSGGAYEQYF. The CDR3 DNA reads as TGCAGTGCCCATAGGACTAGCGGGGGGGCCTACGAGCAGTACTTC.

This clonotype was seen many times. The chain employs TRBV3-1 and TRBJ2-7; D not certain. Deletions cut 0 bases from V and 0 bases from J, with 9 bases between. The CDR3 sequence is 15 residues long. Germline V gives CDR1 LGHDT, CDR2 YNNKEL (reference sequence). CDR3 nucleotides: TGTGCCAGCAGCCAAGATGGGTCCTACTCCTACGAGCAGTACTTC. Translation: CASSQDGSYSYEQYF.

Notes on this clonotype: A much larger clonotype is one base distant, so this may be a read error. The chain recombines TRBV5-1 with TRBJ2-7; D gene unclear. V was pared by 9 bases and J by 4 bases, with 11 bases between. This CDR3 region has 11 residues. From germline, CDR1 is SGHRS and CDR2 YFSETQ. CDR3 DNA sequence: TGCGCCACCCTTCTAGGTTACGAGCAGTACTTC. Translated: CATLLGYEQYF.

In this sample, this clonotype turned up many times. The V gene is TRBV30, the J gene TRBJ2-7; D gene uncertain. Germline V lookup: CDR1 GTSNPN, CDR2 SVGIG (reference sequence). The CDR3 extends over 14 amino acids. V lost 5 bases, J lost 3 bases, and 17 bases lay in between. Written as DNA, the CDR3 is TGTGCCTGGTGCAGAAAGGGCCAGCACTACGAGCAGTACTTC. Protein: CAWCRKGQHYEQYF.

This clonotype appeared a few times. The gene calls are TRBV6-1 and TRBJ1-5, with D perhaps TRBD1 (5 bases). Trimming pared 6 bases from V and 4 bases from J, leaving 19 bases between. The CDR3 totals 16 residues. The germline V gene has CDR1 MNHNS and CDR2 SASEGT. CDR3 amino acids: CASSLRAGILNQPQHF. The CDR3 coding sequence is TGTGCCAGCAGCCTCAGGGCTGGGATACTAAATCAGCCCCAGCATTTT.

This clonotype has at least ten counts. This rearrangement joins TRBV5-1 to TRBJ1-1; possible D gene TRBD1, 6 bases. Trimming pared 5 bases from V and 1 base from J, leaving 21 bases between. The germline V gene encodes CDR1 SGHRS and CDR2 YFSETQ. The CDR3 length is 17 residues. Here the CDR3 DNA reads TGCGCCAGCAGACCCCAGCACCTACAGGGATGGAACACTGAAGCTTTCTTT. Residues: CASRPQHLQGWNTEAFF.

This clonotype was seen at least ten times. V gene TRBV5-5 combines with J gene TRBJ2-3, with 13 nucleotides matching TRBD2. The V gene end was trimmed by 4 bases and the J gene end by 0 bases; junction bases not matched to a gene: 5. CDR1 is SGHKS, CDR2 YYEKEE, per germline (reference sequence). CDR3 length: 17 residues. For the CDR3, the DNA is TGTGCCAGCAGCCCACGGACTAGCGGGGGCAGCACAGATACGCAGTATTTT. This translates into CASSPRTSGGSTDTQYF.

This clonotype was observed at least ten times. This rearrangement joins TRBV2 to TRBJ2-1, with 8 nucleotides matching TRBD1. Germline-derived CDR1 and CDR2 are SNHLY and FYNNEI. The V and J ends lost 7 bases and 5 bases, in that order; junction bases with no gene match: 7. The CDR3 is 14 amino acids. The CDR3 DNA follows: TGTGCCAGCAAATTAGACAGGGGCAACAATGAGCAGTTCTTC. It specifies CASKLDRGNNEQFF.

This clonotype showed up just a few times. CDR3 amino acids: CATSRDSGAGNTIYF. Written as DNA, the CDR3 is TGTGCCACCAGCAGAGACTCGGGGGCTGGAAACACCATATATTTT. V gene TRBV15 combines with J gene TRBJ1-3; tentatively, D is TRBD1 (5 bases). Germline lookup yields CDR1 LNHNV and CDR2 YYDKDF (reference sequence). V lost 0 bases, J lost 2 bases, and 8 bases lay in between. The CDR3 has 15 amino acids.

The gene calls are TRBV7-8 and TRBJ2-3, with D perhaps TRBD2 (6 bases). The CDR3 covers 16 residues. Germline lookup yields CDR1 SGHVS and CDR2 FQNEAQ. Trimming cost V 7 bases and J 0 bases, with 17 bases left between them. As DNA, the CDR3 is TGTGCCAGCAACCCGTTCCGGGAGATTAGCACAGATACGCAGTATTTT. This encodes CASNPFREISTDTQYF.

This clonotype was seen many times. This chain joins TRBV29-1 and TRBJ2-7; 9 bases are shared with TRBD2. The junction had 4 bases not matched to a gene; V was cut back by 2 bases and J by 2 bases. Per germline, CDR1 SQVTM and CDR2 ANQGSEA. This CDR3 has 14 residues. The CDR3 here is CSVELAGNTYEQYF. The CDR3 DNA is TGCAGCGTTGAACTAGCGGGGAATACCTACGAGCAGTACTTC.

This clonotype was seen a few times. This chain uses TRBV29-1 with TRBJ2-2; 7 bases agree with TRBD1. Germline V CDR1 and CDR2: SQVTM, ANQGSEA. The CDR3 has 12 residues. The DNA of the CDR3 is TGCACGGGACAGTCGAACACCGGGGAGCTGTTTTTT. Protein: CTGQSNTGELFF.

This clonotype was detected many times. This chain joins TRBV6-5 and TRBJ2-1; 7 bases match TRBD2. The germline V gene encodes CDR1 MNHEY and CDR2 SVGAGI. V was clipped by 2 bases and J by 1 base; unmatched bases: 2. This CDR3 comprises 15 residues. The CDR3 sequence is CASSYGLGSYNEQFF. DNA of the CDR3: TGTGCCAGCAGTTACGGACTAGGGTCCTACAATGAGCAGTTCTTC.

The gene calls are TRBV7-9 and TRBJ2-1; weak D call: TRBD2 (6 bases). Germline V CDR1 and CDR2: SEHNR, FQNEAQ (reference sequence). This CDR3 contains 14 residues. V was trimmed by 1 base and J by 15 bases, leaving 19 bases between them. This chain's CDR3 is CASSLGPRGSVSFF. The CDR3 DNA sequence: TGTGCCAGCAGCTTAGGACCGCGGGGTAGCGTCTCGTTCTTC. The whole variable domain, remainder taken from reference TRBV7-9 and TRBJ2-1, is DTGVSQNPRHKITKRGQNVTFRCDPISEHNRLYWYRQTLGQGPEFLTYFQNEAQLEKSRLLSDRFSAERPKGSFSTLEIQRTEQGDSAMYLCASSLGPRGSVSFFGPGTRLTVL.

The genes are TRBV3-1 and TRBJ1-3, with a possible D match to TRBD1 (5 bases). Germline CDR1 and CDR2: LGHDT and YNNKEL (reference sequence). Trimming removed 5 bases from V and 0 bases from J, with 14 bases in between. There are 16 residues in the CDR3. The CDR3 sequence: CASSVGAAVSGNTIYF. CDR3 nucleotides: TGTGCCAGCAGCGTAGGGGCGGCGGTCTCTGGAAACACCATATATTTT.

This clonotype has ten or more counts. The chain recombines TRBV2 with TRBJ1-1; 7 bases agree with TRBD1. The V and J ends lost 0 bases and 8 bases, in that order; junction bases with no gene match: 9. The CDR3 runs to 15 residues. The germline V gene has CDR1 SNHLY and CDR2 FYNNEI. The CDR3 sequence: CASSEAAPDREEAFF. CDR3 DNA sequence: TGTGCCAGCAGTGAAGCCGCCCCTGACAGGGAGGAAGCTTTCTTT.

This clonotype was detected ten times or more. V is TRBV5-1 and J is TRBJ2-1; 11 positions agree with TRBD2. J gave up 3 bases and V 6 bases, and 2 bases lay outside the gene matches. Germline V gene lookup returns CDR1 SGHRS and CDR2 YFSETQ. This CDR3 comprises 14 residues. DNA of the CDR3: TGCGCCAGCACCACTAGCGGGGGCTACAATGAGCAGTTCTTC. Translating gives CASTTSGGYNEQFF.

This clonotype appeared many times. V gene TRBV30 combines with J gene TRBJ2-7, with 8 bases fitting TRBD1. There are 12 residues in the CDR3. Germline CDR1 is GTSNPN and CDR2 is SVGIG (reference sequence). J gave up 5 bases and V 4 bases, and 4 bases lay outside the gene matches. The CDR3: CAWTGGGDEQYF. In DNA, the CDR3 is TGTGCCTGGACAGGGGGCGGGGACGAGCAGTACTTC.

This clonotype was recorded many times. The chain uses TRBV20-1 and TRBJ2-7, with a weak D call TRBD1 (6 bases). CDR1 and CDR2 (germline): DFQATT, SNEGSKA (reference sequence). Deletions cut 0 bases from V and 3 bases from J, with 9 bases between. CDR3 length: 13 amino acids. The CDR3 loop is CSARDQGGYEQYF. The CDR3 DNA sequence: TGCAGTGCTAGAGATCAAGGGGGCTACGAGCAGTACTTC.

The chain recombines TRBV7-9 with TRBJ2-2; D remains unclear. CDR1 and CDR2 from the germline V gene are SEHNR and FQNEAQ (reference sequence). Trimming took off 8 bases at V and 6 bases at J, with 4 bases between the two ends. The CDR3 spans 10 residues. In nucleotides, the CDR3 is TGTGCCAGCCAAGCCGGGGAGCTGTTTTTT. The encoded protein is CASQAGELFF.

Notes on this clonotype: Given a much more abundant clone one base away, this may be a read error. Because it lacks the conserved phenylalanine or tryptophan at the end, this CDR3 is likely a read error. The chain joins TRBV28 to TRBJ2-3; no firm D call. Trimming cost V 2 bases and J 6 bases, with 6 bases left between them. Looked up from germline, CDR1 is MDHEN and CDR2 is SYDVKM. CDR3 size: 12 residues. CDR3 sequence reads: CASSLVRDTQYL. CDR3 nucleotide sequence: TGTGCCAGCAGTTTAGTACGGGATACGCAGTATCTT.

V gene TRBV7-9 combines with J gene TRBJ2-3; no clear D. V gave up 6 bases and J gave up 3 bases, with 10 bases separating them. The CDR3 is 13 amino acids. Germline CDR1 and CDR2: SEHNR and FQNEAQ (reference sequence). The CDR3 region is CASRVRTTDTQYF. CDR3 bases: TGTGCCAGCAGGGTAAGGACGACAGATACGCAGTATTTT.

The table lists this clonotype with a few counts. This rearrangement joins TRBV19 to TRBJ1-2; a weak D match, TRBD1 (5 bases). V dropped 8 bases and J dropped 0 bases, with 13 bases sitting between them. Germline CDR1 is LNHDA and CDR2 is SQIVND (reference sequence). The CDR3 has 14 amino acids. CDR3 coding DNA: TGTGCCAGTCGACCTACGGGGGCTAACTATGGCTACACCTTC. Protein product: CASRPTGANYGYTF.

The chain couples TRBV30 to TRBJ1-2; TRBD1 might be the D (5 bases). V dropped 2 bases and J dropped 6 bases, with 19 bases sitting between them. Germline assignment: CDR1 GTSNPN and CDR2 SVGIG (reference sequence). There are 15 residues in the CDR3. CDR3 bases: TGTGCCTGGAGTTCTGGGCAGGGAATTCATGATGGCTACACCTTC. Protein product: CAWSSGQGIHDGYTF.